A single sample gave rise to the 17 T cell receptor beta chains below, sequenced in a study of identical twins. TCRdb called the 5' RACE reads again in MiXCR, with one record for every CDR3 protein. The sample lists under 1 million distinct CDR3 sequences; approximately 13% were seen once. These same records also appear under a second study, on yellow fever vaccine responses in identical twins.

The sample consisted of PBMCs. These receptors were collected from a woman between 18 and 29 years old in good health.

V gene TRBV3-1 combines with J gene TRBJ1-2, with a weak D call TRBD1 (5 bases). V shed 0 bases and J shed 6 bases, with 17 bases lying between them. Germline assignment: CDR1 LGHDT and CDR2 YNNKEL (reference sequence). The CDR3 has 16 amino acids. As DNA, the CDR3 is TGTGCCAGCAGCCAAGAAGCCGCGGGGCCCCGAGATGGCTACACCTTC. It codes for CASSQEAAGPRDGYTF.

The rearrangement links TRBV7-9 to TRBJ2-5; 7 bases match TRBD1. Germline loops: CDR1 SEHNR, CDR2 FQNEAQ (reference sequence). There are 13 residues in the CDR3. The ends lost 6 bases at V and 3 bases at J; junction bases unmatched: 4. The chain's CDR3 is CASRSDREETQYF. DNA for the CDR3: TGTGCCAGCAGGTCCGACAGGGAAGAGACCCAGTACTTC.

The genes are TRBV3-1 and TRBJ2-6; D unresolved. This CDR3 region has 15 residues. Germline values: CDR1 LGHDT, CDR2 YNNKEL (reference sequence). V lost 2 bases to trimming and J lost 0 bases, with 5 bases between them. CDR3 nucleotides: TGTGCCAGCAGCCAAAGCCTCTCTGGGGCCAACGTCCTGACTTTC. Encoded protein: CASSQSLSGANVLTF. The whole variable domain, remainder taken from reference TRBV3-1 and TRBJ2-6, is DTAVSQTPKYLVTQMGNDKSIKCEQNLGHDTMYWYKQDSKKFLKIMFSYNNKELIINETVPNRFSPKSPDKAHLNLHINSLELGDSAVYFCASSQSLSGANVLTFGAGSRLTVL.

The chain recombines TRBV7-9 with TRBJ2-7, with a tentative D call TRBD1 (5 bases). The CDR3 contains 15 residues. Trimming took off 0 bases at V and 2 bases at J, with 11 bases between the two ends. Germline CDR1 is SEHNR and CDR2 is FQNEAQ (reference sequence). CDR3 coding DNA: TGTGCCAGCAGCTTAGCAATAGGGGTGGCCTACGAGCAGTACGTC. Translated, it gives CASSLAIGVAYEQYV.

The chain joins TRBV19 to TRBJ1-5, with D perhaps TRBD1 (5 bases). V lost 7 bases, J lost 4 bases, and 8 bases lay in between. The CDR3 contains 12 residues. Germline lookup yields CDR1 LNHDA and CDR2 SQIVND (reference sequence). This chain's CDR3 is CASIGGNQPQHF. CDR3 sequence (DNA): TGTGCCAGTATCGGGGGAAATCAGCCCCAGCATTTT.

The table lists this clonotype with many counts. The chain is built from TRBV3-1 and TRBJ2-7, with D possibly TRBD2 on 6 matching bases. V dropped 1 base and J dropped 6 bases, with 13 bases sitting between them. This CDR3 is 14 amino acids long. CDR1 and CDR2 from the germline V gene are LGHDT and YNNKEL (reference sequence). CDR3 in amino acids: CASSQGWREGEQYF. For the CDR3, the DNA is TGTGCCAGCAGCCAAGGCTGGCGGGAAGGCGAGCAGTACTTC.

The CDR3 sequence: CSVEDYAASGRTDTQYF. CDR3 DNA: TGCAGCGTTGAAGATTACGCGGCTAGCGGGAGAACAGATACGCAGTATTTT. The genes are TRBV29-1 and TRBJ2-3; 10 positions match TRBD2. Per germline, CDR1 SQVTM and CDR2 ANQGSEA. J lost 3 bases, V lost 0 bases, and 9 bases had no gene match. This CDR3 region has 17 residues.

This chain uses TRBV10-3 with TRBJ1-1, with D perhaps TRBD1 (5 bases). The V end lost 2 bases, the J end lost 5 bases, and 9 bases lay between the germline ends. Looked up from germline, CDR1 is ENHRY and CDR2 is SYGVKD. This CDR3 spans 13 amino acids. CDR3 sequence (DNA): TGTGCCATCAGTGAGAGGGCAGGGACTGAAGCTTTCTTT. Its protein is CAISERAGTEAFF.

The chain couples TRBV5-6 to TRBJ2-1; TRBD2 aligns across 11 bases. The CDR3 contains 16 residues. V lost 1 base, J lost 9 bases, and 9 bases stayed unmatched. Per germline, CDR1 SGHDT and CDR2 YYEEEE. DNA for the CDR3: TGTGCCAGCAGCTTGATAGCGGGAGGGCCCTTTATTGAGCAGTTCTTC. This encodes CASSLIAGGPFIEQFF.

This clonotype was counted only a few times. This CDR3 reads CASSLDGTVQETQYF. CDR3 in DNA: TGTGCCAGCAGTTTAGACGGGACAGTCCAAGAGACCCAGTACTTC. The rearrangement links TRBV27 to TRBJ2-5, with 7 bases matching TRBD1. Germline CDR1 and CDR2: MNHEY and SMNVEV (reference sequence). V was pared by 2 bases and J by 1 base, with 4 bases of the junction left unmatched. This CDR3 contains 15 residues.

The sample holds a few counts of this clonotype. V usage is TRBV12-5 and J usage is TRBJ2-5, with D perhaps matching TRBD2 (7 bases). The V and J ends lost 7 bases and 0 bases respectively, with 15 bases between them. The CDR3 runs 15 residues. Germline CDR1 reads LGHNT; CDR2 reads FRNRAP. DNA for the CDR3: TGTGCTAGTGATGCGGGGGCGGGGTACCAAGAGACCCAGTACTTC. The encoded protein is CASDAGAGYQETQYF.

This clonotype was observed a handful of times. This chain connects TRBV28 to TRBJ2-1, with 10 bases fitting TRBD2. Germline CDR1 reads MDHEN; CDR2 reads SYDVKM. Losses at the gene ends were 6 bases for V and 7 bases for J; bases not matched to a gene: 9. The CDR3 extends over 15 amino acids. This chain's CDR3 is CASSPSSGSENEQFF. Here the CDR3 DNA reads TGTGCCAGCAGCCCATCTAGCGGGAGTGAGAATGAGCAGTTCTTC. Supplemented by reference TRBV28 and TRBJ2-1, the full variable domain reads DVKVTQSSRYLVKRTGEKVFLECVQDMDHENMFWYRQDPGLGLRLIYFSYDVKMKEKGDIPEGYSVSREKKERFSLILESASTNQTSMYLCASSPSSGSENEQFFGPGTRLTVL.

A few counts support this clonotype. The rearrangement links TRBV28 to TRBJ2-3, with TRBD2 matching 9 bases. The length of the CDR3 is 16 residues. Germline-derived CDR1 and CDR2 are MDHEN and SYDVKM. J was trimmed by 2 bases and V by 5 bases; bases with no gene match: 8. In DNA form, the CDR3 reads TGTGCCAGCAGTGCCACCGGGACTAGCTTCACAGATACGCAGTATTTT. Amino acid sequence: CASSATGTSFTDTQYF.

The chain has TRBV20-1 and TRBJ2-7; 7 nucleotides line up with TRBD2. Germline assignment: CDR1 DFQATT and CDR2 SNEGSKA (reference sequence). CDR3 length equals 14 residues. V lost 3 bases, J lost 4 bases, and 9 bases stayed unmatched. The CDR3 here is CSASEPRGIYEQYF. The CDR3 nucleotides are TGCAGTGCTAGTGAACCGCGGGGGATTTACGAGCAGTACTTC.

The chain has TRBV20-1 and TRBJ2-1; perhaps TRBD2 as D (5 bases). The length of the CDR3 is 11 residues. Germline V gives CDR1 DFQATT, CDR2 SNEGSKA (reference sequence). The CDR3 region is CRAGIRNEQFF. CDR3 sequence (DNA): TGCAGGGCCGGGATCAGGAATGAGCAGTTCTTC.

The genes are TRBV6-2 or TRBV6-3 and TRBJ1-5, with D maybe TRBD1 (6 bases). V lost 8 bases, J lost 8 bases, and 19 bases lay in between. From germline, CDR1 is MNHEY and CDR2 SVGEGT. CDR3 length equals 14 residues. CDR3 sequence reads: CASRDTSRIEPQHF. The CDR3 DNA follows: TGTGCCAGCCGGGACACTTCAAGGATTGAGCCCCAGCATTTT.

A few counts support this clonotype. The chain uses TRBV11-1 and TRBJ2-1, with 9 bases aligning to TRBD1. Unmatched junction bases numbered 6, after V lost 2 bases and J lost 4 bases. This CDR3 spans 16 amino acids. CDR1 is SGHAT and CDR2 is FQDESV in the germline V gene (reference sequence). Here the CDR3 reads CASSLSRDRVYNEQFF. Here the CDR3 DNA reads TGTGCCAGCAGCTTAAGCCGGGACAGGGTTTACAATGAGCAGTTCTTC.